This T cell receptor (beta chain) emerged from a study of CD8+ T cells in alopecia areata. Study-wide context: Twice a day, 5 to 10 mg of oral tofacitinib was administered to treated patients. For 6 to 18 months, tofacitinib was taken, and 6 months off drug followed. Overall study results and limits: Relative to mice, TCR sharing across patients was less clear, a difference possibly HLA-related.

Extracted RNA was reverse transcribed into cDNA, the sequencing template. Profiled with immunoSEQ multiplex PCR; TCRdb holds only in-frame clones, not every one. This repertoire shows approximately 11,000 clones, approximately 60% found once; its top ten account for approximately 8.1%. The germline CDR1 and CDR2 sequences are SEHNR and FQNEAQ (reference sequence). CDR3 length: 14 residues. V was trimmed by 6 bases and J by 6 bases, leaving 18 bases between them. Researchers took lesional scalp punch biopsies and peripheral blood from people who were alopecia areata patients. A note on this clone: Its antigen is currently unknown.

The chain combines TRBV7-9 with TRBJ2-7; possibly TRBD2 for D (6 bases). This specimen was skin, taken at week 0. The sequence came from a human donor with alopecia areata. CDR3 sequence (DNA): TGTGCCAGCAGACGCGGAGGGCCGGGGACCGAGCAGTACTTC. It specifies CASRRGGPGTEQYF.